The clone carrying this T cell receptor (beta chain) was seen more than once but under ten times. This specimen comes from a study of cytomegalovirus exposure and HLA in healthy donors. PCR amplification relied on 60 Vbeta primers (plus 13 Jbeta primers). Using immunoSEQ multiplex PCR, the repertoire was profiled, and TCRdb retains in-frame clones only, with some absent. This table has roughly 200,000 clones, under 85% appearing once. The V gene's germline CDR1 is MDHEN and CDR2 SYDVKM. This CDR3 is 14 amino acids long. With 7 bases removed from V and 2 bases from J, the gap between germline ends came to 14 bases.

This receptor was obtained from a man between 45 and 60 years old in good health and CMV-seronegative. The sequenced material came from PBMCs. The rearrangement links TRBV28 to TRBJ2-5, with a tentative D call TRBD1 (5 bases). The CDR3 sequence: CASNTRVLQETQYF. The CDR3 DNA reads TGTGCCAGCAACACCAGGGTCTTGCAAGAGACCCAGTACTTC.